The 5 T cell receptor beta chains below all came from one sample that was sequenced in a study of blood T cell repertoires in COVID-19. Here immunoSEQ multiplex PCR was the method, and the copy in TCRdb shows in-frame clones only, minus some. The sample has approximately 150,000 clones; 81% are singletons. Specimen: peripheral blood. The receptors were sampled from a human donor in a cohort sampled during active COVID-19.

The chain couples TRBV19 to TRBJ1-3; D is ambiguous. This CDR3 comprises 17 residues. Germline V lookup: CDR1 LNHDA, CDR2 SQIVND (reference sequence). V was trimmed by 3 bases and J by 2 bases, leaving 17 bases between them. The CDR3 is CASSIRPEGGTGNTIYF. CDR3 bases: TGTGCCAGTAGTATCCGACCAGAGGGAGGGACTGGAAACACCATATATTTT.

The chain uses TRBV11-2 and TRBJ1-6; tentatively, D is TRBD1 (6 bases). V was trimmed by 2 bases and J by 10 bases, leaving 15 bases between them. The length of the CDR3 is 15 residues. Germline V gives CDR1 SGHAT, CDR2 FQNNGV. The CDR3 loop reads CASSLMSGVLSPLHF. Here the CDR3 DNA reads TGTGCCAGCAGCTTAATGTCAGGGGTTTTGTCACCCCTCCACTTT.

The CDR3 coding sequence is TGTGCCAGCAGCTTGGGCGGGCCCAGCTACGAGCAGTACTTC. Protein: CASSLGGPSYEQYF. This sequence joins TRBV5-4 and TRBJ2-7; perhaps TRBD2 as D (5 bases). The V gene's germline CDR1 is SGHNT and CDR2 YYREEE (reference sequence). This CDR3 comprises 14 residues. V lost 0 bases, J lost 3 bases, and 10 bases lay in between.

The V call is TRBV14, the J call TRBJ2-5; D is possibly TRBD1 (5 bases). The germline gives CDR1 SGHDN, CDR2 FVKESK. Trimming left V 4 bases short and J 8 bases short, with 11 bases between. There are 12 residues in the CDR3. The CDR3 region has the DNA TGTGCCAGCAGCCCAAGGGGTTTTACCCAGTACTTC. Amino acid sequence: CASSPRGFTQYF.

V and J are TRBV6-2 or TRBV6-3 and TRBJ1-5; D possibly corresponds to TRBD1 (5 bases). Germline CDR1 MNHEY, CDR2 SVGEGT. The CDR3 totals 16 residues. Trimming cost V 2 bases and J 5 bases, with 16 bases left between them. CDR3 in amino acids: CASSYEAGRIDQPQHF. DNA for the CDR3: TGTGCCAGCAGTTACGAGGCAGGGCGGATTGATCAGCCCCAGCATTTT.